The 23 T cell receptor beta chains below come from one sample, sequenced in a study of T cell responses to AZD1222 COVID-19 vaccine. The table came from immunoSEQ multiplex PCR; TCRdb's copy has only in-frame clones and leaves some out. The repertoire has under 200,000 clones, around 94% of them found once; the top ten carry over 1%. Sequencing used peripheral blood, obtained on day 0 of AZD1222 vaccination. The source of these receptors is an adult in good health.

This chain uses TRBV7-2 with TRBJ1-1, with unresolved D. In germline, CDR1 is SGHTA, CDR2 FQGNSA. The CDR3 covers 13 residues. V gave up 1 base and J gave up 5 bases, with 8 bases separating them. Here the CDR3 DNA reads TGTGCCAGCAGCTTAGGTATGCGGACTGAAGCTTTCTTT. This translates into CASSLGMRTEAFF.

J is TRBJ1-5 and V is TRBV7-8; TRBD1 agrees at 8 bases. The CDR3 is 18 amino acids. CDR1 is SGHVS and CDR2 is FQNEAQ in the germline V gene. J was trimmed by 1 base and V by 5 bases; bases with no gene match: 13. CDR3 loop: CASSATETGGRSNQPQHF. The CDR3 bases are TGTGCCAGCAGCGCGACCGAAACAGGGGGAAGAAGCAATCAGCCCCAGCATTTT.

Here the CDR3 reads CASSYGHLNEQYF. CDR3 DNA sequence: TGTGCCAGCAGTTACGGACACCTAAACGAGCAGTACTTC. V and J are TRBV6-5 and TRBJ2-7, with TRBD1 as a possible D gene (5 bases). Trimming shortened V by 2 bases and J by 5 bases, and 10 bases separated the two germline ends. Looked up from germline, CDR1 is MNHEY and CDR2 is SVGAGI. The CDR3 runs to 13 residues.

J is TRBJ1-2 and V is TRBV28, with no clear D. Germline assignment: CDR1 MDHEN and CDR2 SYDVKM. This CDR3 region has 13 residues. Trimming removed 6 bases from V and 8 bases from J, with 16 bases in between. The CDR3 nucleotides read TGTGCCAGCAGCCCAGAGGGTCCTCGGGGCTACACCTTC. This translates into CASSPEGPRGYTF.

The V and J genes are TRBV6-5 and TRBJ1-2, with D unclear. From germline, CDR1 is MNHEY and CDR2 SVGAGI. V was cut by 6 bases and J by 2 bases, with 13 bases left in between. This CDR3 spans 14 amino acids. Here the CDR3 reads CASSFTGRNYGYTF. For the CDR3, the DNA is TGTGCCAGCAGCTTTACCGGACGGAACTATGGCTACACCTTC.

The CDR3 here is CASSVRSRLAGEETQYF. The CDR3 nucleotides read TGTGCCAGCAGCGTCCGGAGTCGGCTAGCGGGGGAAGAGACCCAGTACTTC. The chain links TRBV9 to TRBJ2-5; 10 positions match TRBD2. J gave up 3 bases and V 2 bases, and 10 bases lay outside the gene matches. Germline V gene sequence: CDR1 SGDLS, CDR2 YYNGEE. CDR3 length equals 17 residues.

The chain has TRBV3-1 (or the pseudogene TRBV3-2) and TRBJ2-5; the D is unclear. Looked up from germline, CDR1 is LGHDT and CDR2 is YNNKEL (reference sequence). V lost 2 bases to trimming and J lost 5 bases, with 12 bases between them. The CDR3 sequence is 14 residues long. The CDR3 DNA is TGTGCCAGCAGCCAAAGACCGGGCACGGAGACCCAGTACTTC. Translating it yields CASSQRPGTETQYF.

V is TRBV28 and J is TRBJ1-2, with a tentative D call TRBD1 (5 bases). CDR3 length: 14 residues. The germline V gene has CDR1 MDHEN and CDR2 SYDVKM. V was pared by 6 bases and J by 8 bases, with 19 bases between. Written as DNA, the CDR3 is TGTGCCAGCAGCCATGGGACGGGAACCGTAGGCTACACCTTC. Translated, it gives CASSHGTGTVGYTF.

The chain carries TRBV11-2 and TRBJ1-2; TRBD1 matches 7 bases. CDR1 is SGHAT and CDR2 is FQNNGV in the germline V gene. There are 13 residues in the CDR3. J gave up 6 bases and V 5 bases, and 6 bases lay outside the gene matches. As DNA, the CDR3 is TGTGCCAGCAGCCCTGGACAGGACCATGGCTACACCTTC. Encoded protein: CASSPGQDHGYTF.

V and J are TRBV2 and TRBJ2-1; 7 bases agree with TRBD1. The CDR3 consists of 15 residues. J gave up 0 bases and V 8 bases, and 7 bases lay outside the gene matches. Germline V lookup: CDR1 SNHLY, CDR2 FYNNEI. CDR3: CASHPTGSSYNEQFF. In DNA, the CDR3 is TGTGCCAGCCACCCGACAGGGAGCTCCTACAATGAGCAGTTCTTC.

The gene calls are TRBV24-1 and TRBJ1-5; possible D gene TRBD1, 5 bases. Trimming removed 0 bases from V and 9 bases from J, with 8 bases in between. This CDR3 is 13 amino acids long. The germline gives CDR1 KGHDR, CDR2 SFDVKD. The CDR3: CATSDLSGTPQHF. Here the CDR3 DNA reads TGTGCCACCAGTGATTTGTCAGGGACGCCCCAGCATTTT.

The chain employs TRBV7-9 and TRBJ2-1, with a possible D match to TRBD2 (6 bases). V shed 5 bases and J shed 5 bases, with 25 bases lying between them. Germline CDR1 is SEHNR and CDR2 is FQNEAQ (reference sequence). The CDR3 loop spans 18 amino acids. This chain's CDR3 is CASSLKAGLRLTHNEQFF. CDR3 nucleotides: TGTGCCAGCAGCCTGAAGGCGGGGCTACGTTTAACTCACAATGAGCAGTTCTTC.

The chain links TRBV3-1 (or the pseudogene TRBV3-2) to TRBJ1-5; perhaps TRBD1 as D (5 bases). With 2 bases removed from V and 4 bases from J, the gap between germline ends came to 9 bases. Looked up from germline, CDR1 is LGHDT and CDR2 is YNNKEL (reference sequence). The CDR3 covers 14 residues. The CDR3 DNA reads TGTGCCAGCAGCCAATCCAGGGCAAATCAGCCCCAGCATTTT. It encodes CASSQSRANQPQHF.

This sequence joins TRBV21-1 and TRBJ2-2; TRBD1, the table's D call, lacks a check against the DNA. TRBV21-1 constitutes a pseudogene. The CDR3 loop spans 14 amino acids. CDR3: CASSKWTGPGELFF. CDR3 in DNA: TGTGCCAGCAGCAAATGGACAGGCCCCGGGGAGCTGTTTTTT.

Points on this clone: Other DNA sequences in the sample encode the same CDR3. The rearrangement joins TRBV12-3 or TRBV12-4 to TRBJ2-7; either TRBD1 or TRBD2 may fit D (6 bases each). The V gene lost 6 bases and the J gene lost 7 bases, with 16 bases spanning the gap. This CDR3 contains 13 residues. The CDR3 reads CASSGGTPTEQYF. In nucleotides, the CDR3 is TGTGCCAGCAGCGGCGGGACACCGACTGAGCAGTACTTC.

This clone was picked up one time. The chain carries TRBV7-8 and TRBJ2-1; 9 bases map to TRBD2. CDR3 length: 23 amino acids. The V gene's germline CDR1 is SGHVS and CDR2 FQNEAQ. The J segment lost 12 bases and the V segment lost 5 bases, leaving 38 bases of the junction unmatched. For the CDR3, the DNA is TGTGCCAGCAGCCACCCTCCACTTCTAGCGGGACTACCTCCAACCCCAAATTGGCGCGTGCAGTTCTTC. Amino acids: CASSHPPLLAGLPPTPNWRVQFF.

The chain uses TRBV7-8 and TRBJ2-2; D remains unclear. V was shortened by 2 bases and J by 2 bases, with 0 bases between the two germline ends. Per germline, CDR1 SGHVS and CDR2 FQNEAQ. The CDR3 covers 12 residues. The CDR3 DNA follows: TGTGCCAGCAGCTTAAACACCGGGGAGCTGTTTTTT. It translates to CASSLNTGELFF.

This sequence joins TRBV7-8 and TRBJ1-1; the D is unclear. This CDR3 has 14 amino acids. The V end lost 3 bases, the J end lost 5 bases, and 13 bases lay between the germline ends. Looked up from germline, CDR1 is SGHVS and CDR2 is FQNEAQ. The chain's CDR3 is CASSLTRGRTEAFF. The CDR3 nucleotides read TGTGCCAGCAGCTTGACAAGAGGGCGGACTGAAGCTTTCTTT.

This sequence joins TRBV5-1 and TRBJ2-2; 9 bases match TRBD1. CDR3 length: 15 residues. CDR1 SGHRS and CDR2 YFSETQ come from the germline V gene. The V gene end was trimmed by 4 bases and the J gene end by 5 bases; junction bases not matched to a gene: 6. In DNA form, the CDR3 reads TGCGCCAGCAGCATCAACAGGGGGCTTACCGGGGAGCTGTTTTTT. This encodes CASSINRGLTGELFF.

The gene calls are TRBV9 and TRBJ2-2; D ambiguous. The CDR3 sequence is 13 residues long. Germline V gene data show CDR1 as SGDLS and CDR2 as YYNGEE. V lost 3 bases to trimming and J lost 6 bases, with 9 bases between them. DNA for the CDR3: TGTGCCAGCAGCGGATTTAATCCCGGGGAGCTGTTTTTT. Translating it yields CASSGFNPGELFF.

The chain employs TRBV18 and TRBJ2-1; possible D gene TRBD2, 5 bases. V lost 6 bases to trimming and J lost 0 bases, with 15 bases between them. This CDR3 has 16 residues. Germline values: CDR1 KGHSH, CDR2 LQKENI. CDR3 coding DNA: TGTGCCAGCTCGTTCTTTGAAGGAGGCTCCTACAATGAGCAGTTCTTC. Amino acid sequence: CASSFFEGGSYNEQFF.

The table lists this clone with a few counts. The chain combines TRBV3-1 (or the pseudogene TRBV3-2) with TRBJ1-2; D uncertain. CDR1 is LGHDT and CDR2 is YNNKEL in the germline V gene (reference sequence). V was trimmed by 1 base and J by 7 bases, leaving 7 bases between them. This CDR3 is 12 amino acids long. The CDR3 region is CASSQGNSGYTF. The DNA of the CDR3 is TGTGCCAGCAGCCAAGGAAACAGTGGCTACACCTTC.

This chain joins TRBV29-1 and TRBJ1-1; D is unclear. The CDR3 extends over 11 amino acids. Trimming removed 4 bases at V and 2 bases at J, with 5 bases between. Germline V gives CDR1 SQVTM, CDR2 ANQGSEA. CDR3 coding DNA: TGCAGCGTTGTCACTAACACTGAAGCTTTCTTT. Translation: CSVVTNTEAFF. Variable domain in full (rest from reference TRBV29-1 and TRBJ1-1): SAVISQKPSRDICQRGTSLTIQCQVDSQVTMMFWYRQQPGQSLTLIATANQGSEATYESGFVIDKFPISRPNLTFSTLTVSNMSPEDSSIYLCSVVTNTEAFFGQGTRLTVV.